One and the same sample provided the 30 T cell receptor beta chains below, sequenced in a study of early T cells in non-severe SARS-CoV-2 infection. TCRdb redid the calling of the 5' RACE reads with MiXCR, one entry per CDR3 protein. In the table there are some 87,000 distinct CDR3 sequences, around 13% of which are singletons. Sequencing was performed on whole blood. These receptors were taken from an adult who was a healthcare worker with PCR-confirmed SARS-CoV-2 infection or an uninfected control (not recorded which).

This clonotype turned up a few times. The chain links TRBV7-6 to TRBJ2-7; 7 bases fit TRBD2. With V trimmed by 6 bases and J by 3 bases, 5 bases remained unmatched. Germline CDR1 and CDR2: SGHVS and FNYEAQ. The CDR3 is 13 amino acids. The CDR3 bases are TGTGCCAGCAGTCCTGGGAGGGGCTACGAGCAGTACTTC. Residues: CASSPGRGYEQYF.

A few counts support this clonotype. The chain links TRBV18 to TRBJ2-1; no clear D. The CDR3 has 16 amino acids. Trimming took off 2 bases at V and 0 bases at J, with 11 bases between the two ends. Per the germline V gene, CDR1 is KGHSH and CDR2 is LQKENI. In DNA, the CDR3 is TGTGCCAGCTCACCAGAGGATCCCAGCTCCTACAATGAGCAGTTCTTC. Translated: CASSPEDPSSYNEQFF.

Sample share makes this clonotype medium-sized. V and J are TRBV10-3 and TRBJ2-6; D possibly uses TRBD1 or TRBD2 (7 bases each). The CDR3 length is 19 residues. V lost 3 bases to trimming and J lost 0 bases, with 18 bases between them. CDR1 is ENHRY, CDR2 SYGVKD, per germline. Here the CDR3 DNA reads TGTGCCATCAGTGAAGGGGAGGGGGCTCCCCTCTCTGGGGCCAACGTCCTGACTTTC. Its translation is CAISEGEGAPLSGANVLTF.

In this sample, this clonotype turned up a few times. CDR3 DNA sequence: TGTGCCAGCAGTTTAAGAAGGGCCACTGAGCAGTTCTTC. Translating it yields CASSLRRATEQFF. This sequence joins TRBV28 and TRBJ2-1; no reliable D call. Between the trimmed V and J ends, which lost 2 bases and 9 bases, there was a span of 11 bases. The CDR3 is 13 residues long. Germline lookup yields CDR1 MDHEN and CDR2 SYDVKM.

This clonotype occurred a few times. The chain is built from TRBV5-4 and TRBJ2-5; TRBD1 aligns across 7 bases. This CDR3 is built from 15 residues. V shed 4 bases, J shed 0 bases, and the junction held 6 bases outside the gene matches. Germline V lookup: CDR1 SGHNT, CDR2 YYREEE (reference sequence). The chain's CDR3 is CASSRQTGYQETQYF. In nucleotides, the CDR3 is TGTGCCAGCAGCCGACAGACAGGGTACCAAGAGACCCAGTACTTC.

The chain employs TRBV2 and TRBJ2-1; maybe TRBD2 (6 bases). V lost 2 bases to trimming and J lost 0 bases, with 8 bases between them. The CDR3 loop spans 15 amino acids. The germline V gene encodes CDR1 SNHLY and CDR2 FYNNEI. The CDR3 sequence is CASSERESSYNEQFF. In nucleotides, the CDR3 is TGTGCCAGCAGTGAACGGGAGAGCTCCTACAATGAGCAGTTCTTC.

This clonotype was seen a few times. This chain uses TRBV7-2 with TRBJ2-3; the match to TRBD1 covers 9 bases. Germline CDR1 and CDR2: SGHTA and FQGNSA. With V trimmed by 5 bases and J by 2 bases, 5 bases remained unmatched. The CDR3 sequence is 15 residues long. Written as DNA, the CDR3 is TGTGCCAGCAGCCCGCGACAGGGGGACACAGATACGCAGTATTTT. It codes for CASSPRQGDTDTQYF.

This clonotype occurred many times. The genes are TRBV20-1 and TRBJ1-1; D call uncertain. The CDR3 contains 14 residues. The ends were cut back, 5 bases at V and 1 base at J, with 14 bases in the middle. From germline, CDR1 is DFQATT and CDR2 SNEGSKA (reference sequence). The CDR3 DNA reads TGCAGTGCTCGCGGGGAGGGAGGGAACACTGAAGCTTTCTTT. It specifies CSARGEGGNTEAFF.

The chain employs TRBV5-1 and TRBJ2-3; 12 bases line up with TRBD2. This CDR3 region has 16 residues. In germline, CDR1 is SGHRS, CDR2 YFSETQ. V lost 4 bases and J lost 5; bases outside the gene matches: 8. The CDR3 DNA reads TGCGCCAGCAGCCTTGGACTAGCGGGGCCTGGAGATACGCAGTATTTT. Its translation is CASSLGLAGPGDTQYF.

The chain is built from TRBV7-8 and TRBJ2-1, with 14 bases fitting TRBD2. Germline trimming cut 5 bases from V and 0 bases from J; bases unmatched to any gene: 15. Germline V CDR1 and CDR2: SGHVS, FQNEAQ. This CDR3 contains 21 residues. CDR3 amino acids: CASSILRLAGGPRSSYNEQFF. Here the CDR3 DNA reads TGTGCCAGCAGCATCCTCCGACTAGCGGGAGGGCCTAGGAGCTCCTACAATGAGCAGTTCTTC.

This clonotype was counted ten times or more. The rearrangement joins TRBV6-5 to TRBJ2-7; D perhaps matches TRBD2 (5 bases). The V end was cut by 5 bases, the J end by 1 base, with 9 bases between. The CDR3 totals 13 residues. In germline, CDR1 is MNHEY, CDR2 SVGAGI. The CDR3 bases are TGTGCCAGCAGTCCCAGAGGGTCCTACGAGCAGTACTTC. This codes for CASSPRGSYEQYF.

The chain links TRBV12-3 or TRBV12-4 to TRBJ1-6; D may be TRBD1 (6 bases). V was cut by 7 bases and J by 5 bases, with 18 bases left in between. CDR3 size: 16 residues. CDR3 sequence (DNA): TGTGCCAGCACCCTGGGGGGGCTCACGAATAATTCACCCCTCCACTTT. This gives the protein CASTLGGLTNNSPLHF.

The J gene is TRBJ2-5, the V gene TRBV18, with D possibly being TRBD2 (6 bases). V shed 3 bases and J shed 0 bases, with 14 bases lying between them. The CDR3 covers 16 residues. Germline CDR1 is KGHSH and CDR2 is LQKENI. CDR3 nucleotides: TGTGCCAGCTCACCTTGGAGTAGCGGTAACCAAGAGACCCAGTACTTC. Translating gives CASSPWSSGNQETQYF.

This clonotype was detected many times. The gene calls are TRBV19 and TRBJ1-5; D is unclear. Germline CDR1 LNHDA, CDR2 SQIVND (reference sequence). This CDR3 has 14 residues. V lost 7 bases and J 4 bases, leaving 14 bases between the germline ends. The CDR3 reads CASTSGELNQPQHF. In DNA form, the CDR3 reads TGTGCCAGTACCTCCGGGGAGCTAAATCAGCCCCAGCATTTT.

This clonotype appeared many times. The chain couples TRBV6-2 or TRBV6-3 to TRBJ1-2, with a possible D match to TRBD1 (6 bases). The CDR3 has 13 amino acids. CDR1 and CDR2 (germline): MNHEY, SVGEGT. Trimming cost V 5 bases and J 4 bases, with 11 bases left between them. CDR3 DNA sequence: TGTGCCAGCAGTCCCGGACAGACCTATGGCTACACCTTC. Protein product: CASSPGQTYGYTF.

The chain is built from TRBV6-5 and TRBJ2-7; 10 positions match TRBD1. CDR1 MNHEY and CDR2 SVGAGI come from the germline V gene. Trimming cost V 6 bases and J 9 bases; bases outside gene matches: 14. The CDR3 has 15 residues. The CDR3 sequence is CASSPGQGGLGRQYF. The DNA for the CDR3 is TGTGCCAGCAGCCCAGGACAGGGGGGGCTTGGTCGGCAGTACTTC.

The chain uses TRBV6-2 or TRBV6-3 and TRBJ1-1; 7 positions match TRBD1. Germline loops: CDR1 MNHEY, CDR2 SVGEGT. CDR3 size: 13 residues. The V gene end was trimmed by 7 bases and the J gene end by 2 bases; junction bases not matched to a gene: 4. CDR3 in DNA: TGTGCCAGCACCCGAGGGGGCAACACTGAAGCTTTCTTT. Encoded protein: CASTRGGNTEAFF.

The chain couples TRBV6-1 to TRBJ1-5; weak D call: TRBD1 (6 bases). Trimming pared 8 bases from V and 5 bases from J, leaving 16 bases between. Germline assignment: CDR1 MNHNS and CDR2 SASEGT. CDR3 length: 14 residues. CDR3 loop: CASPGAGEDQPQHF. DNA of the CDR3: TGTGCCAGCCCCGGGGCAGGGGAGGATCAGCCCCAGCATTTT.

The chain uses TRBV29-1 and TRBJ1-1; D gene uncertain. Trimming cost V 5 bases and J 5 bases, with 6 bases left between them. The length of the CDR3 is 10 residues. From germline, CDR1 is SQVTM and CDR2 ANQGSEA. The CDR3 spells CSVIRTEAFF. CDR3 nucleotides: TGCAGCGTTATACGGACTGAAGCTTTCTTT.

This clonotype was recorded at least ten times. The genes are TRBV6-4 and TRBJ1-5; perhaps TRBD1 as D (5 bases). Trimming stripped 4 bases from V and 11 bases from J, with 15 bases between. In germline, CDR1 is MRHNA, CDR2 SNTAGT. There are 13 residues in the CDR3. The CDR3 sequence is CASSASPGGAQHF. In nucleotides, the CDR3 is TGTGCCAGCAGTGCCTCACCGGGGGGAGCCCAGCATTTT.

The chain is built from TRBV19 and TRBJ2-2; no reliable D call. Between the trimmed V and J ends, which lost 3 bases and 7 bases, there was a span of 6 bases. This CDR3 spans 12 amino acids. The germline V gene has CDR1 LNHDA and CDR2 SQIVND (reference sequence). The CDR3 DNA is TGTGCCAGTAGTATTGGGGTCGGGGAGCTGTTTTTT. It encodes CASSIGVGELFF.

The sample holds many counts of this clonotype. The chain joins TRBV28 to TRBJ2-3, with D perhaps given as TRBD1 or TRBD2 (5 bases each). V dropped 3 bases and J dropped 4 bases, with 11 bases sitting between them. The CDR3 has 14 residues. Germline assignment: CDR1 MDHEN and CDR2 SYDVKM. This CDR3 is CASSFLGEPDTQYF. CDR3 nucleotides: TGTGCCAGCAGTTTCTTGGGGGAGCCAGATACGCAGTATTTT.

This clonotype has a handful of counts. The genes are TRBV4-2 and TRBJ1-1, with 8 bases fitting TRBD1. Trimming at V came to 3 bases and at J to 2 bases, leaving 8 bases not matched to a gene. The germline gives CDR1 LGHNA, CDR2 YNFKEQ. This CDR3 spans 16 amino acids. In DNA form, the CDR3 reads TGTGCCAGCAGCCACCAGGGACAGGAAAAAAACACTGAAGCTTTCTTT. This sequence encodes CASSHQGQEKNTEAFF.

This clonotype came up a few times. The rearrangement uses TRBV4-3 and TRBJ2-5, with D unresolved. CDR3 length: 15 amino acids. With 2 bases removed from V and 1 base from J, the gap between germline ends came to 11 bases. Germline V CDR1 and CDR2: LGHNA, YSLEER. The CDR3 sequence: CASSQKDRLQETQYF. CDR3 DNA: TGCGCCAGCAGCCAAAAGGACCGCCTCCAAGAGACCCAGTACTTC.

The chain joins TRBV20-1 to TRBJ2-7; 9 bases are shared with TRBD2. The germline V gene has CDR1 DFQATT and CDR2 SNEGSKA (reference sequence). The CDR3 is 15 residues long. V lost 2 bases, J lost 3 bases, and 8 bases stayed unmatched. The CDR3 loop reads CSARRRSGRNYEQYF. In nucleotides, the CDR3 is TGCAGTGCTAGACGACGTAGCGGGAGAAACTACGAGCAGTACTTC.

Many counts were recorded for this clonotype. The rearrangement joins TRBV5-1 to TRBJ2-2; D may be TRBD1 (6 bases). CDR3 length: 15 amino acids. Germline V lookup: CDR1 SGHRS, CDR2 YFSETQ. The V end was cut by 9 bases, the J end by 4 bases, with 19 bases between. CDR3: CATGPQGRGTGELFF. The DNA of the CDR3 is TGCGCCACCGGCCCACAGGGACGCGGCACCGGGGAGCTGTTTTTT.

This clonotype appeared many times. This chain connects TRBV11-2 to TRBJ2-5, with D unresolved. Per germline, CDR1 SGHAT and CDR2 FQNNGV. V lost 4 bases, J lost 0 bases, and 9 bases lay in between. The CDR3 is 14 amino acids. The chain's CDR3 is CASSSYQNQETQYF. DNA for the CDR3: TGTGCCAGCAGCTCATACCAAAACCAAGAGACCCAGTACTTC.

J is TRBJ2-5 and V is TRBV14; D ambiguous. Trimming shortened V by 1 base and J by 2 bases, and 11 bases separated the two germline ends. In germline, CDR1 is SGHDN, CDR2 FVKESK. The CDR3 is 15 residues long. CDR3 sequence reads: CASSQGRQVQETQYF. The CDR3 nucleotides read TGTGCCAGCAGCCAAGGGAGACAAGTACAAGAGACCCAGTACTTC. Full variable domain (remainder filled in from reference TRBV14 and TRBJ2-5): EAGVTQFPSHSVIEKGQTVTLRCDPISGHDNLYWYRRVMGKEIKFLLHFVKESKQDESGMPNNRFLAERTGGTYSTLKVQPAELEDSGVYFCASSQGRQVQETQYFGPGTRLLVL.

This clonotype has ten or more counts. The V call is TRBV20-1, the J call TRBJ2-5; weak D call: TRBD1 (5 bases). The CDR3 runs 14 residues. Germline V gene sequence: CDR1 DFQATT, CDR2 SNEGSKA (reference sequence). Between the trimmed V and J ends, which lost 4 bases and 7 bases, there was a span of 19 bases. The CDR3 DNA follows: TGCAGTGCTATAGGGGCCGTAACCTCCGGGACCCAGTACTTC. It encodes CSAIGAVTSGTQYF.

This chain uses TRBV11-2 with TRBJ2-1; 14 positions agree with TRBD2. This CDR3 region has 17 residues. V lost 4 bases to trimming and J lost 4 bases; unmatched junction nucleotides: 6. The germline V gene has CDR1 SGHAT and CDR2 FQNNGV. CDR3 DNA: TGTGCCAGCAGCTCCGGACTAGCGGGAGGATTTTACAATGAGCAGTTCTTC. Protein sequence: CASSSGLAGGFYNEQFF. Drawing the rest from reference TRBV11-2 and TRBJ2-1, the complete variable domain is EAGVAQSPRYKIIEKRQSVAFWCNPISGHATLYWYQQILGQGPKLLIQFQNNGVVDDSQLPKDRFSAERLKGVDSTLKIQPAKLEDSAVYLCASSSGLAGGFYNEQFFGPGTRLTVL.